This T cell receptor beta chain originates from a study of blood T cell repertoires in COVID-19. The CDR3 has 14 residues. Trimming left V 3 bases short and J 5 bases short, with 13 bases between. CDR1 is DFQATT and CDR2 is SNEGSKA in the germline V gene (reference sequence). TCRdb keeps only in-frame clones here, not all; method: immunoSEQ multiplex PCR. Among around 340,000 clones, more than 70% were seen once, and the ten largest hold over 1%. The receptor comes from a woman in her thirties who had been exposed to COVID-19. The sequenced material came from PBMCs or T cells enriched from blood (not recorded which). V and J are TRBV20-1 and TRBJ2-2; unclear D gene. This CDR3 reads CSASKTFKTGELFF. Written as DNA, the CDR3 is TGCAGTGCTAGTAAGACTTTTAAAACCGGGGAGCTGTTTTTT.